This T cell receptor beta chain was recorded in a study of blood T cell repertoires in COVID-19. Study-level background: T cells, B-cell-depleted T cells, or PBMCs provided the cDNA or gDNA that served as material.

Seattle patient enrollment occurred during active infection, with longitudinal follow-up thereafter. CDR3 length: 17 amino acids. Looked up from germline, CDR1 is LNHDA and CDR2 is SQIVND (reference sequence). Trimming took off 4 bases at V and 0 bases at J, with 13 bases between the two ends. In the study's own analysis: Reference gene primer amplification yielded estimated nucleated cell counts. Data came from immunoSEQ multiplex PCR; TCRdb stores just in-frame clones and leaves some out. D and trimming come from the DNA, and the V and J calls and clone size come from that table. The sample includes approximately 350,000 clones, roughly 90% of them seen just once.

The sequencing input was peripheral blood. This chain uses TRBV19 with TRBJ1-6; D might be TRBD1 (6 bases). This sequence originates from a woman in her twenties or thirties with COVID-19, enrolled during active disease. The CDR3 bases are TGTGCCAGTAGTAGTCCACCAGGGGTCTCCTATAATTCACCCCTCCACTTT. It encodes CASSSPPGVSYNSPLHF.